One T cell receptor (beta chain) is described in this entry. The sample comes from a study of beta chain features in type 1 diabetes. The length of the CDR3 is 14 residues. The V and J ends lost 2 bases and 0 bases respectively, with 4 bases between them. In germline, CDR1 is SEHNR, CDR2 FQNEAQ (reference sequence). The authors reverse transcribed all of the isolated RNA, so sequencing captured expressed TCRB transcripts. TCRdb keeps only in-frame clones here, not all; method: immunoSEQ multiplex PCR. The sample lists 70,000 to 95,000 clones; 25% to 35% were seen once. The sequence derives from a woman between 18 and 29 years old in good health. This chain joins TRBV7-9 and TRBJ1-4; no firm D call. What was sequenced was stem cell memory CD4+ T cells from blood. DNA of the CDR3: TGTGCCAGCAGCTTAAGAGCAACTAATGAAAAACTGTTTTTT. Translation gives CASSLRATNEKLFF.